The 7 T cell receptor beta chains listed next were all sequenced from one sample in a study of OX40 agonist ivuxolimab in advanced cancers. Libraries were built with the immunoSEQ multiplex PCR assay. What TCRdb holds here is the immuneACCESS table cut down to in-frame rearrangements. Part of the clones is not present; checked against another copy, under half of the missing clones reflect an unresolved V gene, and the others are unexplained. Counted in this sample were approximately 51,000 clones; over 65% of them appeared once. Around 2% of the sample rests with the top ten. Specimen: CD4+ or CD8+ T cells sorted from blood, collected in a trial of the OX40 agonist ivuxolimab. Receptor source: an adult with an advanced solid tumor such as melanoma, head and neck, liver or kidney cancer.

The V and J genes are TRBV6-5 and TRBJ2-7, with no clear D. The CDR3 is 13 amino acids. Germline V lookup: CDR1 MNHEY, CDR2 SVGAGI. The germline V and J ends were trimmed by 5 bases and 6 bases, with 14 bases remaining between them. The DNA of the CDR3 is TGTGCCAGCAGTCCCGGACGGCTCTTCGAGCAGTACTTC. It codes for CASSPGRLFEQYF.

The chain links TRBV5-1 to TRBJ1-4; D remains unclear. This CDR3 contains 17 residues. Trimming shortened V by 4 bases and J by 4 bases, and 20 bases separated the two germline ends. The germline V gene encodes CDR1 SGHRS and CDR2 YFSETQ. The CDR3 sequence: CASSLGFTADLNEKLFF. The CDR3, as DNA: TGCGCCAGCAGCCTCGGGTTCACGGCGGACCTTAATGAAAAACTGTTTTTT.

This clone has just a few counts. The chain couples TRBV27 to TRBJ1-1; D remains unclear. The CDR3 length is 13 residues. Trimming removed 1 base from V and 4 bases from J, with 7 bases in between. CDR1 is MNHEY and CDR2 is SMNVEV in the germline V gene (reference sequence). The CDR3 coding sequence is TGTGCCAGCAGTTTATTAGGGCCCACTGAAGCTTTCTTT. Translating gives CASSLLGPTEAFF.

J is TRBJ2-6 and V is TRBV6-1; 10 bases map to TRBD1. From germline, CDR1 is MNHNS and CDR2 SASEGT. This CDR3 spans 14 amino acids. V lost 8 bases, J lost 2 bases, and 0 bases stayed unmatched. CDR3: CASDRGPGANVLTF. CDR3 bases: TGTGCCAGCGACAGGGGGCCTGGGGCCAACGTCCTGACTTTC.

The chain links TRBV7-9 to TRBJ2-3; D gene unclear. Germline CDR1 reads SEHNR; CDR2 reads FQNEAQ (reference sequence). CDR3 size: 15 residues. Trimming removed 3 bases from V and 3 bases from J, with 13 bases in between. This CDR3 reads CASSFLVEFTDTQYF. The CDR3 DNA is TGTGCCAGCAGCTTCTTAGTCGAGTTTACAGATACGCAGTATTTT.

V usage is TRBV2 and J usage is TRBJ1-4; D not resolved. The V end was cut by 4 bases, the J end by 8 bases, with 5 bases between. The CDR3 contains 11 residues. CDR1 and CDR2 from the germline V gene are SNHLY and FYNNEI. CDR3 sequence reads: CASSAGEKLFF. The CDR3 nucleotides read TGTGCCAGCAGTGCTGGGGAAAAACTGTTTTTT.

This clone turned up a few times. V is TRBV5-1 and J is TRBJ2-1, with D perhaps matching TRBD1 (5 bases). Deletions cut 4 bases from V and 0 bases from J, with 11 bases between. CDR1 and CDR2 from the germline V gene are SGHRS and YFSETQ. The CDR3 has 15 amino acids. The CDR3 DNA sequence: TGCGCCAGCAGCCTCCAGGGCACCTCCTACAATGAGCAGTTCTTC. Translation: CASSLQGTSYNEQFF.